This TCR beta chain stems from a study of blood T cell repertoires in COVID-19. Study summary: Samples came from the United States, Italy and Spain, spanning acute and convalescent COVID-19.

Source study methods: Scientists estimated how many nucleated cells there were by amplifying reference gene primers. Only in-frame clones appear in the TCRdb table, and some are missing; sequencing was by immunoSEQ multiplex PCR. V and J calls and clone size are those listed in that table; D and trimming were worked out from the DNA. The sample has a few hundred thousand clones; 75% to 85% are singletons. V was clipped by 7 bases and J by 7 bases; unmatched bases: 7. CDR1 and CDR2 (germline): KGHDR, SFDVKD. The CDR3 is made up of 14 amino acids. The receptor was isolated from a human donor in a cohort sampled during active COVID-19. The rearrangement uses TRBV24-1 and TRBJ1-2, with TRBD1 matching over 11 bases. Input material: peripheral blood. The CDR3 coding sequence is TGTGCCACCAGCCAAGGACAGGGGGCCTCTGGCTACACCTTC. It translates to CATSQGQGASGYTF.